This T cell receptor beta chain was profiled in a study of T cell repertoires in cytomegalovirus infection. TCRdb processed the reads anew with MiXCR; each CDR3 protein has one entry. The sample holds hundreds of thousands of distinct CDR3 sequences, approximately 25% seen once. This clonotype came up many times. CDR3 length: 12 amino acids. With 2 bases removed from V and 13 bases from J, the gap between germline ends came to 13 bases. The TCR originated in a human donor in good health (CMV status not recorded). Some clones in this sample may be carry-over from other donors' samples. V is TRBV12-3 or TRBV12-4 and J is TRBJ2-3; D is uncertain. The sequenced sample was CD8+ T cells from PBMCs. The CDR3 region is CASSLRLLPEYF. The CDR3 nucleotides read TGTGCCAGCAGTTTAAGGCTACTCCCAGAGTATTTT.